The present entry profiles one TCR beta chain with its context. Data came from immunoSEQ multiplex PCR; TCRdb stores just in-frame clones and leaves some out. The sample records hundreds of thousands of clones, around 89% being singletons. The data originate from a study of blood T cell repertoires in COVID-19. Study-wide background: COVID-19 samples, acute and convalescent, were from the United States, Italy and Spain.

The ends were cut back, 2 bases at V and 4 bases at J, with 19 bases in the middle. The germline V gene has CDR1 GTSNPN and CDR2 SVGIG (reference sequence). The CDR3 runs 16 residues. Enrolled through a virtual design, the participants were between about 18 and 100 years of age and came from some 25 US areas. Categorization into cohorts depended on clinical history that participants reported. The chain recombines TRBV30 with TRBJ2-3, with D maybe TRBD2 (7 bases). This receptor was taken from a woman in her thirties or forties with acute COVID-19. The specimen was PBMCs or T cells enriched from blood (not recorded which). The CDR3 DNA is TGTGCCTGGAGTACGGGGTTAGAAGGGGGGGCAGATACGCAGTATTTT. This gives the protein CAWSTGLEGGADTQYF.